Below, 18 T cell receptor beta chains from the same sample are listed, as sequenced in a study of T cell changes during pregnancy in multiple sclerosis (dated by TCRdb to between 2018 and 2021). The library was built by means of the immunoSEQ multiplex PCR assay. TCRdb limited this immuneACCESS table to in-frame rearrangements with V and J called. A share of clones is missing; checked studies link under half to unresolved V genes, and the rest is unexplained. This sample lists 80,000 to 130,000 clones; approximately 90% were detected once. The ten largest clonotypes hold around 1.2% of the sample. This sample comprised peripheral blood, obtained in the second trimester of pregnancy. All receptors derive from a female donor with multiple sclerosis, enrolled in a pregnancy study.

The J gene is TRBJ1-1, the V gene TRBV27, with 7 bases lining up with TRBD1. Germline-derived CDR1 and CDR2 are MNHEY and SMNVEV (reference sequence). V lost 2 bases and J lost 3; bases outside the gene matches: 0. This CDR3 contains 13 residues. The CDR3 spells CASSLDRDTEAFF. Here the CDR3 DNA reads TGTGCCAGCAGTTTAGACAGGGACACTGAAGCTTTCTTT.

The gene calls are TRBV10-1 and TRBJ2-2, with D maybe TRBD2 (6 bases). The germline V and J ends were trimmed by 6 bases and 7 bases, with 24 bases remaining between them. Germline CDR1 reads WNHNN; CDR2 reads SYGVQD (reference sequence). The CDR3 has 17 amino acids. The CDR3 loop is CASSLLRDSRRGGELFF. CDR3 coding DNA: TGCGCCAGCAGCCTACTCCGGGACTCCCGGCGGGGCGGGGAGCTGTTTTTT.

CDR3 loop: CASSQSGSLRTDTQYF. Here the CDR3 DNA reads TGTGCCAGCAGCCAATCCGGCAGTTTGAGGACAGATACGCAGTATTTT. This sequence joins TRBV14 and TRBJ2-3; D gene unclear. Germline lookup yields CDR1 SGHDN and CDR2 FVKESK. This CDR3 comprises 16 residues. Trimming shortened V by 2 bases and J by 3 bases, and 15 bases separated the two germline ends.

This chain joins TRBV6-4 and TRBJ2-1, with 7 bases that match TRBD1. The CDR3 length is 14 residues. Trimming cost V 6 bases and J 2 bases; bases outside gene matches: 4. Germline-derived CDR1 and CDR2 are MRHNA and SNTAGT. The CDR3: CASRPQGPYNEQFF. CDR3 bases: TGTGCCAGCAGACCACAGGGGCCCTACAATGAGCAGTTCTTC.

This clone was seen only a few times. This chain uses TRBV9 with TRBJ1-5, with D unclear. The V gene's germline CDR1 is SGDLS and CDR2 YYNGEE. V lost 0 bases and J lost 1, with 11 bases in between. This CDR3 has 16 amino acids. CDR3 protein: CASSVDGGNSNQPQHF. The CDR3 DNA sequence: TGTGCCAGCAGCGTAGATGGAGGGAACAGCAATCAGCCCCAGCATTTT.

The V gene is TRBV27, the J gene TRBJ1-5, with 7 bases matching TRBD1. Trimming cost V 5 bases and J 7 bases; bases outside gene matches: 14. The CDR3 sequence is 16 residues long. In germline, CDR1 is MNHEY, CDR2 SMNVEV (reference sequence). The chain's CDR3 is CASSRHPGDSRQPQHF. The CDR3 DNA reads TGTGCCAGCAGTCGTCACCCCGGGGACAGTCGCCAGCCCCAGCATTTT.

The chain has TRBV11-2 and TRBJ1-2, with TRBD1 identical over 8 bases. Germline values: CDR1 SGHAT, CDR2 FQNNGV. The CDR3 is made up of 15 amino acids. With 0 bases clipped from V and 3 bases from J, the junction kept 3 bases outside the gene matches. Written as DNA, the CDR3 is TGTGCCAGCAGCTTAGAGCAGGGGGCCCACTATGGCTACACCTTC. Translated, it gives CASSLEQGAHYGYTF.

The CDR3 reads CASSVGVAGGWQYF. In DNA form, the CDR3 reads TGTGCCAGCAGCGTAGGAGTAGCGGGAGGTTGGCAGTATTTT. This sequence joins TRBV9 and TRBJ2-3, with 10 positions matching TRBD2. V trimming: 0 bases; J trimming: 11 bases; junction bases outside the gene matches: 6. Germline lookup yields CDR1 SGDLS and CDR2 YYNGEE. The CDR3 extends over 14 amino acids.

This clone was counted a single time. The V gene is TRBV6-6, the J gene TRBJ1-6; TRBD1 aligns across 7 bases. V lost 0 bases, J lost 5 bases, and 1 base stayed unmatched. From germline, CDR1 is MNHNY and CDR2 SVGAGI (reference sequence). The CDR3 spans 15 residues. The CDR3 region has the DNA TGTGCCAGCAGTTACTCGACAGGGAATAATTCACCCCTCCACTTT. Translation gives CASSYSTGNNSPLHF.

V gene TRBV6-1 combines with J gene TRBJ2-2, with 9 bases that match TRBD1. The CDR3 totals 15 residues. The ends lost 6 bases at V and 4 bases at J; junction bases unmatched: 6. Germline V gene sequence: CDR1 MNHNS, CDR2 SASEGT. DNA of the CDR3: TGTGCCAGCAGCATGACAGGGGGATCCACCGGGGAGCTGTTTTTT. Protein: CASSMTGGSTGELFF.

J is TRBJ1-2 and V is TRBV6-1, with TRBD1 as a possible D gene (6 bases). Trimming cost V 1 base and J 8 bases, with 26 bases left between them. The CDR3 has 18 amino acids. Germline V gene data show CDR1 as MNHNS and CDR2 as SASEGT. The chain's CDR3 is CASSEVGVRQPTGRGYTF. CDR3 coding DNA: TGTGCCAGCAGTGAAGTTGGGGTTCGGCAGCCGACAGGACGAGGCTACACCTTC.

The CDR3 reads CATSISVGLGRGVYNEQFF. CDR3 in DNA: TGTGCCACCAGCATTTCAGTGGGATTGGGGCGGGGGGTCTACAATGAGCAGTTCTTC. V gene TRBV15 combines with J gene TRBJ2-1; 8 positions agree with TRBD2. The CDR3 extends over 19 amino acids. The V segment lost 4 bases and the J segment 3 bases; nucleotides outside the gene matches: 17. Germline values: CDR1 LNHNV, CDR2 YYDKDF (reference sequence).

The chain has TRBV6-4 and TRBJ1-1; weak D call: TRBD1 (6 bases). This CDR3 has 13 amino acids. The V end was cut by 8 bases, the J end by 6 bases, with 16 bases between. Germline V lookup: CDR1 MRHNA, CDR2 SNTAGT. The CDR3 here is CASRLVGGPEAFF. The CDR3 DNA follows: TGTGCCAGCCGCCTAGTGGGGGGGCCTGAAGCTTTCTTT.

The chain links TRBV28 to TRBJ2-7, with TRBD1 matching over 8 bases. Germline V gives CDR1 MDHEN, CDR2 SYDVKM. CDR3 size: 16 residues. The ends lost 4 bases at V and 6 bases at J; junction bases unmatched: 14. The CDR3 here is CASSSAGQGERCEQYF. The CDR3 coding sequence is TGTGCCAGCAGTTCTGCAGGACAGGGAGAGCGGTGCGAGCAGTACTTC.

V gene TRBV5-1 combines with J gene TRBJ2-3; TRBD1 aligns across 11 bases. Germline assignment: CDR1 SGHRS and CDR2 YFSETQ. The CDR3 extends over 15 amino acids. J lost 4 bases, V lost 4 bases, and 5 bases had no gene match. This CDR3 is CASSLGQGAADTQYF. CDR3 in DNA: TGCGCCAGCAGCCTCGGACAGGGGGCAGCAGATACGCAGTATTTT.

The CDR3 coding sequence is TGTGCCAGTACCTTAGGGGGCCATAGCAATCAGCCCCAGCATTTT. Encoded protein: CASTLGGHSNQPQHF. V gene TRBV19 combines with J gene TRBJ1-5, with 7 bases identical to TRBD1. Per germline, CDR1 LNHDA and CDR2 SQIVND (reference sequence). The CDR3 length is 15 residues. Trimming removed 7 bases from V and 0 bases from J; junction bases left unmatched: 6. Complete variable domain (other parts from reference TRBV19 and TRBJ1-5): DGGITQSPKYLFRKEGQNVTLSCEQNLNHDAMYWYRQDPGQGLRLIYYSQIVNDFQKGDIAEGYSVSREKKESFPLTVTSAQKNPTAFYLCASTLGGHSNQPQHFGDGTRLSIL.

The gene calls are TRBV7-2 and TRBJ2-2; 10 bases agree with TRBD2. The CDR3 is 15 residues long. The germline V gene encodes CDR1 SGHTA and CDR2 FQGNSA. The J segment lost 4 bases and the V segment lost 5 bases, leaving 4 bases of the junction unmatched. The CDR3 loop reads CASSRGLAATGELFF. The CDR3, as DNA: TGTGCCAGCAGCCGAGGACTAGCGGCCACCGGGGAGCTGTTTTTT.

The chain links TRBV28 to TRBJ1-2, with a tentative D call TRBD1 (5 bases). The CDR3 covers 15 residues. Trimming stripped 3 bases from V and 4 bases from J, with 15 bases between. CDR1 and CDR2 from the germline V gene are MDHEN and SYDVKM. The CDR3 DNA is TGTGCCAGCAGTTTCCCGCGGGGAAGGGGCTATGGCTACACCTTC. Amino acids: CASSFPRGRGYGYTF.